The present T cell receptor beta chain was sequenced within a study of CXCR3-negative and CXCR3-positive naive CD8 T cells. Findings and limits, study-wide: Much lower diversity was found in memory CD8+ cells, while both naive subsets had comparably high diversity.

The authors made the TRB cDNA libraries by 5' RACE using UMI labels. TCRdb reprocessed the 5' RACE reads, keeping one entry per CDR3 protein, no DNA. The table lists over 100,000 distinct CDR3 sequences, with approximately 0.29% in the top ten. The CDR3 is 15 amino acids. The germline V gene encodes CDR1 MDHEN and CDR2 SYDVKM. A remark on this clonotype: Its antigen is unknown.

The chain joins TRBV28 to TRBJ2-7; TCRdb's D gene call, TRBD1, goes unchecked for lack of DNA. The sequenced sample consisted of naive CXCR3- CD8+ T cells from blood. Subset noted: CD45RO-CCR7+CD27+CD95- naive CD8+ T cells lacking CXCR3 (TNR3-). The TCR originated in a human donor in good health. Some clones in this sample may be carry-over from other donors' samples. The CDR3 is CASSLVPGGSDEQYF.